This T cell receptor (beta chain) was identified during a study of cytomegalovirus exposure and HLA in healthy donors. The PCR used 60 Vbeta and 13 Jbeta primers. Data came from immunoSEQ multiplex PCR; TCRdb stores just in-frame clones and leaves some out. The sample lists 150,000 to 200,000 clones, approximately 80% occurring once. The sequence was collected from a man aged 35 to 55 in good health and CMV-seronegative. Sequencing was performed on PBMCs.

For the CDR3, the DNA is TGCGCCAGCAGCCTACAAGAGCGGGGGAGCTCCTACGAGCAGTACTTC. The encoded protein is CASSLQERGSSYEQYF. The chain employs TRBV4-1 and TRBJ2-7; TRBD2 matches at 8 bases. This CDR3 comprises 16 residues. Trimming took 4 bases from V and 0 from J; bases not matched to a gene: 8. Per germline, CDR1 MGHRA and CDR2 YSYEKL.